The entry below gives a single T cell receptor beta chain sequence along with its context. What it binds is not known. Despite likely unrecorded immune exposures, the donors were nominally healthy at the time of sampling. Use of 60 Vbeta and 13 Jbeta primers characterized the PCR. TCRdb keeps only in-frame clones here, not all; method: immunoSEQ multiplex PCR. The repertoire consists of around 120,000 clones, with roughly 80% occurring once and the leading ten covering less than 3%. The data belong to a study of cytomegalovirus exposure and HLA in healthy donors. General observations from the study: Researchers counted around 150 TCR beta chains as cytomegalovirus-associated. Later work showed greater clonal expansion in HLA-associated TCR beta chains than in equally common others.

CDR1 is SQVTM, CDR2 ANQGSEA, per germline. V gave up 7 bases and J gave up 5 bases; unmatched junction bases: 10. CDR3 length: 14 amino acids. The chain recombines TRBV29-1 with TRBJ1-1, with 10 bases fitting TRBD1. Specimen: PBMCs. The sequence came from a woman aged 40 to 55 in good health and CMV-seropositive. The CDR3 DNA sequence: TGCAGCGCCTCCACCGGGACAGGGGAAACTGAAGCTTTCTTT. It yields the protein CSASTGTGETEAFF.